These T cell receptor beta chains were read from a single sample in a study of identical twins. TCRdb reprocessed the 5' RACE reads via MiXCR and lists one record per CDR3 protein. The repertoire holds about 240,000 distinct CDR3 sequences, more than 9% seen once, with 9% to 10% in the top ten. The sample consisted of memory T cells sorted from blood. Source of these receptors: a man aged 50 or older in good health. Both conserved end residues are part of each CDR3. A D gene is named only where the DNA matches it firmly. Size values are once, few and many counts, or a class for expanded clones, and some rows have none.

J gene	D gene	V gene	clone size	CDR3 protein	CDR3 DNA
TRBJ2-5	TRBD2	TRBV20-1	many	CSAPRIAGGLETQYF	TGCAGTGCCCCCCGGATAGCGGGAGGGTTAGAGACCCAGTACTTC
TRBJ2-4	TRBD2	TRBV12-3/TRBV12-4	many	CASSLGGASGKNIQYF	TGTGCCAGCAGTTTAGGAGGGGCTAGCGGCAAAAACATTCAGTACTTC
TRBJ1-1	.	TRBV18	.	CASSPLSGVTEAFF	TGTGCCAGCTCACCCCTGAGTGGAGTCACTGAAGCTTTCTTT
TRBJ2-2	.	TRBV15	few	CATSRLPGGRRSSTGELFF	TGTGCCACCAGCAGACTCCCGGGTGGGCGGCGGAGCTCCACCGGGGAGCTGTTTTTT
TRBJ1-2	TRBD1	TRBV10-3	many	CAISAGGQENYGYTF	TGTGCCATCAGTGCGGGGGGACAGGAGAACTATGGCTACACCTTC
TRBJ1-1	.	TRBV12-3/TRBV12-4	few	CASSLRSEAFF	TGTGCCAGCAGTTTAAGGTCTGAAGCTTTCTTT
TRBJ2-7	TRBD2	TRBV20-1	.	CSLESGTSGRYEQYF	TGCAGTCTCGAATCCGGGACTAGCGGGAGGTACGAGCAGTACTTC
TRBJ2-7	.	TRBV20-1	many	CSAKPHGPLYEQYF	TGCAGTGCTAAGCCGCACGGGCCACTTTACGAGCAGTACTTC
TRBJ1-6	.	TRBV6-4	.	CASSPGPGGSPLHF	TGTGCCAGCAGCCCCGGGCCCGGCGGTTCACCCCTCCACTTT
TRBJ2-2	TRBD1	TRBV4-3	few	CASSPGTGKAGELFF	TGCGCCAGCAGCCCAGGGACAGGAAAGGCCGGGGAGCTGTTTTTT
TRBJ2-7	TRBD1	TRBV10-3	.	CAISESRQGKGEQYF	TGTGCCATCAGTGAGTCGCGACAGGGGAAAGGCGAGCAGTACTTC
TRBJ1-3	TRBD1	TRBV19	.	CATLDRGVGNTIYF	TGTGCCACCTTGGACAGGGGAGTTGGAAACACCATATATTTT
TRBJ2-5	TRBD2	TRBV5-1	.	CASSLALLAGRETQYF	TGCGCCAGCAGCTTGGCCCTACTAGCGGGGCGAGAGACCCAGTACTTC
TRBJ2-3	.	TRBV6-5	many	CASSYSSRVTDTQYF	TGTGCCAGCAGTTACTCGTCCAGGGTCACAGATACGCAGTATTTT
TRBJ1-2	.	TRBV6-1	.	CASSEAGTGPGYTF	TGTGCCAGCAGTGAGGCCGGGACCGGACCTGGCTACACCTTC
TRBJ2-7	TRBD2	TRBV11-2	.	CASSLTSGRGYEQYF	TGTGCCAGCAGCTTGACTAGCGGGAGAGGCTACGAGCAGTACTTC
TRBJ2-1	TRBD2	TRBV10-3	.	CAISDPYGTSGINEQFF	TGTGCCATCAGTGACCCCTATGGGACTAGCGGAATCAATGAGCAGTTCTTC
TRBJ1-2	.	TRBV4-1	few	CASSQEQGRYGYTF	TGCGCCAGCAGCCAAGAGCAGGGGAGGTATGGCTACACCTTC
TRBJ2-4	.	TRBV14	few	CASSQRGTKNIQYF	TGTGCCAGCAGCCAACGAGGGACCAAAAACATTCAGTACTTC
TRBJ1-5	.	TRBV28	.	CASSKPVRQPQHF	TGTGCCAGCTCAAAGCCGGTTCGCCAGCCCCAGCATTTT
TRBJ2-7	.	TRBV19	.	CASSIDLATGEQYF	TGTGCCAGTAGTATAGATCTGGCGACGGGAGAGCAGTACTTC
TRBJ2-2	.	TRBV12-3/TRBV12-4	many	CASRELGTGELFF	TGTGCCAGCAGGGAATTGGGCACCGGGGAGCTGTTTTTT
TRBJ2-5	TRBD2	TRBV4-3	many	CASSQVRGFGETQYF	TGCGCCAGCAGCCAAGTGCGGGGGTTCGGAGAGACCCAGTACTTC
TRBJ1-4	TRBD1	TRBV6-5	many	CASSSNRGRGKLFF	TGTGCCAGCAGTTCGAACAGGGGGCGAGGAAAACTGTTTTTT
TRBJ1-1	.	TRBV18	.	CASSRGSTEAFF	TGTGCCAGCTCAAGGGGATCCACTGAAGCTTTCTTT
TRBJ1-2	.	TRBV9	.	CASSVEEGSGYSF	TGTGCCAGCAGCGTAGAGGAGGGGAGCGGCTACTCCTTC